The next 29 T cell receptor beta chains were all read from a single sample in a study of blood T cell repertoires in COVID-19. The assay was immunoSEQ multiplex PCR, and TCRdb's table has in-frame clones only and misses some. The sample lists some 40,000 clones, roughly 69% occurring once. Sequencing was performed on peripheral blood. Receptor source: an elderly man with acute or convalescent COVID-19.

The chain's CDR3 is CASSSSWRTEAFF. CDR3 sequence (DNA): TGCGCCAGCAGCTCCTCCTGGAGGACTGAAGCTTTCTTT. The chain couples TRBV5-1 to TRBJ1-1; D call uncertain. CDR1 SGHRS and CDR2 YFSETQ come from the germline V gene. The V and J ends lost 3 bases and 5 bases respectively, with 11 bases between them. The CDR3 runs to 13 residues.

V is TRBV5-1 and J is TRBJ1-1; D is possibly TRBD1 (5 bases). CDR3 size: 16 residues. Looked up from germline, CDR1 is SGHRS and CDR2 is YFSETQ. Trimming pared 0 bases from V and 0 bases from J, leaving 12 bases between. CDR3 sequence (DNA): TGCGCCAGCAGCTTGGGGAACACAGGCTTGAACACTGAAGCTTTCTTT. Translated: CASSLGNTGLNTEAFF.

The V gene is TRBV29-1, the J gene TRBJ2-7, with D maybe TRBD1 (5 bases). V was clipped by 6 bases and J by 0 bases, with 27 bases between them. This CDR3 comprises 18 residues. Germline assignment: CDR1 SQVTM and CDR2 ANQGSEA. CDR3 nucleotides: TGCAGCGTCCTAGACAGACGAGGTTCAGAAGCCGGCTCCTACGAGCAGTACTTC. Encoded protein: CSVLDRRGSEAGSYEQYF.

The chain uses TRBV5-5 and TRBJ1-2, with 7 bases aligning to TRBD1. V trimming: 0 bases; J trimming: 6 bases; junction bases outside the gene matches: 5. Per the germline V gene, CDR1 is SGHKS and CDR2 is YYEKEE (reference sequence). The CDR3 runs to 14 residues. The CDR3 spells CASSLVQGGDGYTF. Written as DNA, the CDR3 is TGTGCCAGCAGCTTGGTTCAAGGGGGCGATGGCTACACCTTC.

This chain's CDR3 is CASSKMPGLAGEETQYF. For the CDR3, the DNA is TGTGCCAGCAGTAAAATGCCGGGACTAGCGGGAGAGGAGACCCAGTACTTC. The chain combines TRBV6-4 with TRBJ2-5; 14 nucleotides match TRBD2. The V and J ends lost 5 bases and 5 bases, in that order; junction bases with no gene match: 10. CDR1 and CDR2 (germline): MRHNA, SNTAGT. CDR3 length: 17 amino acids.

The chain joins TRBV6-2 or TRBV6-3 to TRBJ2-3; 7 nucleotides agree with TRBD1. In germline, CDR1 is MNHEY, CDR2 SVGEGT. V was clipped by 0 bases and J by 2 bases; unmatched bases: 5. This CDR3 is 16 amino acids long. The CDR3 loop is CASSYSAGGYTDTQYF. Here the CDR3 DNA reads TGTGCCAGCAGTTACTCGGCAGGGGGTTACACAGATACGCAGTATTTT.

A few counts support this clone. The gene calls are TRBV30 and TRBJ2-1; 15 bases agree with TRBD2. This CDR3 comprises 13 residues. V trimming: 3 bases; J trimming: 9 bases; junction bases outside the gene matches: 0. Looked up from germline, CDR1 is GTSNPN and CDR2 is SVGIG (reference sequence). In DNA, the CDR3 is TGTGCCTGGAGGGGACTAGCGGGGGGTGAGCAGTTCTTC. It is translated as CAWRGLAGGEQFF.

The genes are TRBV3-1 (or the pseudogene TRBV3-2) and TRBJ2-5; D is possibly TRBD1 (5 bases). Germline V gene lookup returns CDR1 LGHDT and CDR2 YNNKEL (reference sequence). CDR3 length: 12 amino acids. Deletions cut 6 bases from V and 2 bases from J, with 7 bases between. CDR3 region: CASSRQQETQYF. The CDR3 bases are TGTGCCAGCAGTCGACAGCAAGAGACCCAGTACTTC.

This sequence joins TRBV9 and TRBJ1-3; no clear D. The CDR3 runs to 15 residues. CDR1 and CDR2 (germline): SGDLS, YYNGEE. V was shortened by 0 bases and J by 0 bases, with 7 bases between the two germline ends. CDR3 loop: CASSVGRFSGNTIYF. DNA of the CDR3: TGTGCCAGCAGCGTAGGCAGATTCTCTGGAAACACCATATATTTT.

The genes are TRBV7-2 and TRBJ2-1; 9 bases match TRBD1. Germline assignment: CDR1 SGHTA and CDR2 FQGNSA. This CDR3 is 15 amino acids long. The trim removed 5 bases at V and 4 bases at J, leaving 6 bases unmatched. The CDR3 loop is CASSDNRGLYNEQFF. CDR3 coding DNA: TGTGCCAGCAGCGACAACAGGGGGCTTTACAATGAGCAGTTCTTC. The entire variable domain, with the rest obtained from reference TRBV7-2 and TRBJ2-1, is as follows: GAGVSQSPSNKVTEKGKDVELRCDPISGHTALYWYRQSLGQGLEFLIYFQGNSAPDKSGLPSDRFSAERTGGSVSTLTIQRTQQEDSAVYLCASSDNRGLYNEQFFGPGTRLTVL.

The chain links TRBV2 to TRBJ1-5, with a weak D call TRBD1 (6 bases). Germline-derived CDR1 and CDR2 are SNHLY and FYNNEI. The V and J ends lost 7 bases and 0 bases respectively, with 13 bases between them. CDR3 length: 15 amino acids. The CDR3 DNA reads TGTGCCAGCATGGGGGGGCTCTATAGCAATCAGCCCCAGCATTTT. This translates into CASMGGLYSNQPQHF.

V is TRBV19 and J is TRBJ1-1; the match to TRBD1 covers 7 bases. V was clipped by 5 bases and J by 7 bases; unmatched bases: 1. This CDR3 has 11 residues. Germline V gene data show CDR1 as LNHDA and CDR2 as SQIVND (reference sequence). DNA of the CDR3: TGTGCCAGTAGTGCAGGGGGTGAAGCTTTCTTT. Amino acid sequence: CASSAGGEAFF.

The V and J genes are TRBV21-1 and TRBJ1-3; the table's D call, TRBD1, has no DNA check behind it. TRBV21-1 is reported as a pseudogene. This CDR3 is built from 15 residues. The CDR3 region is CASSAGQGRGNTIYF. The CDR3 nucleotides are TGTGCCAGCAGCGCAGGACAGGGGCGTGGAAACACCATATATTTT.

The J gene is TRBJ1-3, the V gene TRBV6-5; D gene unclear. From germline, CDR1 is MNHEY and CDR2 SVGAGI. CDR3 length equals 16 residues. V was trimmed by 0 bases and J by 2 bases, leaving 11 bases between them. The CDR3 DNA is TGTGCCAGCAGTTACTCGTCCGGGTTTACTGGAAACACCATATATTTT. Translated, it gives CASSYSSGFTGNTIYF.

The V call is TRBV19, the J call TRBJ2-7; TRBD2 might be the D (6 bases). Germline values: CDR1 LNHDA, CDR2 SQIVND (reference sequence). V was clipped by 8 bases and J by 2 bases, with 22 bases between them. The CDR3 covers 16 residues. The CDR3 DNA reads TGTGCCAGTTCCAAAGGGGCTGGGGGGACCACCTACGAGCAGTACTTC. Its protein is CASSKGAGGTTYEQYF.

This chain uses TRBV5-4 with TRBJ1-2; no clear D gene. The CDR3 extends over 14 amino acids. Germline CDR1 SGHNT, CDR2 YYREEE (reference sequence). V dropped 2 bases and J dropped 4 bases, with 12 bases sitting between them. The CDR3 here is CASSLVGDPYGYTF. The CDR3 DNA reads as TGTGCCAGCAGCTTAGTGGGAGATCCCTATGGCTACACCTTC.

The J gene is TRBJ1-2, the V gene TRBV5-1; TRBD1 aligns across 9 bases. The germline V gene has CDR1 SGHRS and CDR2 YFSETQ. The CDR3 loop spans 12 amino acids. J lost 8 bases, V lost 7 bases, and 6 bases had no gene match. The chain's CDR3 is CASRDREGGYTF. CDR3 in DNA: TGCGCCAGCCGGGACAGGGAGGGGGGCTACACCTTC.

The CDR3 region has the DNA TGCGCCAGCAGCCAAGGTCGGGGACAGGAGGATTCACCCCTCCACTTT. It translates to CASSQGRGQEDSPLHF. The V call is TRBV4-3, the J call TRBJ1-6, with 8 bases that match TRBD1. With 1 base clipped from V and 8 bases from J, the junction kept 7 bases outside the gene matches. Germline CDR1 and CDR2: LGHNA and YSLEER. The CDR3 runs 16 residues.

The chain links TRBV2 to TRBJ1-1; 11 bases agree with TRBD1. The junction had 6 bases not matched to a gene; V was cut back by 8 bases and J by 4 bases. Germline loops: CDR1 SNHLY, CDR2 FYNNEI. The CDR3 totals 14 residues. The CDR3 region is CASFPGQGGTEAFF. CDR3 DNA: TGTGCCAGCTTCCCGGGACAGGGGGGCACTGAAGCTTTCTTT.

The gene calls are TRBV11-1 and TRBJ1-2; 8 nucleotides line up with TRBD1. The germline V gene has CDR1 SGHAT and CDR2 FQDESV (reference sequence). The CDR3 covers 16 residues. The ends lost 5 bases at V and 2 bases at J; junction bases unmatched: 10. The CDR3 DNA reads TGTGCCAGCAGCCCGGAAGAGTGGACAGGGAACTATGGCTACACCTTC. It translates to CASSPEEWTGNYGYTF.

The chain employs TRBV3-1 (or the pseudogene TRBV3-2) and TRBJ2-2, with 12 bases that match TRBD1. Losses at the gene ends were 4 bases for V and 4 bases for J; bases not matched to a gene: 7. Germline values: CDR1 LGHDT, CDR2 YNNKEL (reference sequence). This CDR3 is 17 amino acids long. The CDR3 nucleotides read TGTGCCAGCAGCCCCCGGGACAGGGGGCGAGGCACCGGGGAGCTGTTTTTT. This sequence encodes CASSPRDRGRGTGELFF.

This clone occurred once. V usage is TRBV5-1 and J usage is TRBJ1-2, with D maybe TRBD1 (5 bases). Trimming removed 0 bases from V and 7 bases from J, with 10 bases in between. Germline CDR1 and CDR2: SGHRS and YFSETQ. This CDR3 region has 13 residues. The CDR3 region is CASSLEYTGGYTF. In DNA form, the CDR3 reads TGCGCCAGCAGCTTGGAATACACAGGTGGCTACACCTTC. The variable domain in full, with the rest retrieved from reference TRBV5-1 and TRBJ1-2, is KAGVTQTPRYLIKTRGQQVTLSCSPISGHRSVSWYQQTPGQGLQFLFEYFSETQRNKGNFPGRFSGRQFSNSRSEMNVSTLELGDSALYLCASSLEYTGGYTFGSGTRLTVV.

This clone was recorded once. The chain is built from TRBV29-1 and TRBJ2-1, with TRBD2 matching over 9 bases. V trimming: 7 bases; J trimming: 4 bases; junction bases outside the gene matches: 8. The CDR3 runs to 14 residues. CDR1 is SQVTM and CDR2 is ANQGSEA in the germline V gene. As DNA, the CDR3 is TGCAGCGCCCAGACTAGCGGACTATACAATGAGCAGTTCTTC. This codes for CSAQTSGLYNEQFF.

By share of the sample, this clone is medium-sized (0.01 to 0.1%). This sequence joins TRBV19 and TRBJ2-3; D unresolved. V was cut by 7 bases and J by 4 bases, with 12 bases left in between. This CDR3 has 13 residues. Germline V gives CDR1 LNHDA, CDR2 SQIVND (reference sequence). In nucleotides, the CDR3 is TGTGCCAGTAAGGCCCGACGGGCAGATACGCAGTATTTT. It codes for CASKARRADTQYF.

The rearrangement joins TRBV27 to TRBJ1-2; 8 positions agree with TRBD1. Germline V lookup: CDR1 MNHEY, CDR2 SMNVEV (reference sequence). Trimming took 7 bases from V and 4 from J; bases not matched to a gene: 2. The CDR3 sequence is 12 residues long. The CDR3 DNA reads as TGTGCCAGCAAAACAGGGGGCTATGGCTACACCTTC. This encodes CASKTGGYGYTF.

The chain carries TRBV27 and TRBJ1-2, with D possibly being TRBD1 (6 bases). This CDR3 contains 13 residues. Trimming left V 2 bases short and J 7 bases short, with 11 bases between. Germline CDR1 MNHEY, CDR2 SMNVEV (reference sequence). The CDR3 region is CASSLTGLGGYTF. CDR3 in DNA: TGTGCCAGCAGTTTAACAGGGTTAGGTGGCTACACCTTC.

CDR3 DNA sequence: TGTGCCAGCAGCTTATTCGGTGGGAGGGGTTACTCAGAGACCCAGTACTTC. It encodes CASSLFGGRGYSETQYF. V gene TRBV7-9 combines with J gene TRBJ2-5; 7 bases are shared with TRBD2. The CDR3 loop spans 17 amino acids. V shed 2 bases, J shed 4 bases, and the junction held 13 bases outside the gene matches. Germline CDR1 and CDR2: SEHNR and FQNEAQ (reference sequence).

The chain combines TRBV6-6 with TRBJ2-1; D is unresolved. CDR3 length: 14 residues. The V end lost 3 bases, the J end lost 5 bases, and 11 bases lay between the germline ends. Per the germline V gene, CDR1 is MNHNY and CDR2 is SVGAGI (reference sequence). The DNA for the CDR3 is TGTGCCAGCAGTTATCAAACAGACCACAATGAGCAGTTCTTC. It specifies CASSYQTDHNEQFF.

The chain joins TRBV7-2 to TRBJ2-1; TRBD2 matches 8 bases. Germline CDR1 reads SGHTA; CDR2 reads FQGNSA. Unmatched junction bases numbered 9, after V lost 5 bases and J lost 0 bases. The CDR3 length is 17 residues. CDR3 in amino acids: CASSGLAGRSSYNEQFF. The CDR3 DNA is TGTGCCAGCAGCGGTCTAGCGGGCAGGAGCTCCTACAATGAGCAGTTCTTC.